A selection of T cell receptor beta chains follows, all from one sample in a study of blood T cell repertoires in COVID-19. TCRdb keeps only in-frame clones here, not all; method: immunoSEQ multiplex PCR. Here the sample spans about 93,000 clones, 86% being singletons. The specimen was peripheral blood. The receptors were gathered from an elderly woman with acute or convalescent COVID-19. The CDR3 runs from the conserved cysteine through the conserved F or W. The order of the fields is D gene, V gene, J gene, clone size, CDR3 protein, CDR3 DNA. D genes are given only for firm matches. Clone size is not always given. Where it is, it says once, few, many or a class for expanded clones.

>NA|TRBV28|TRBJ2-7|NA
CASSGSYEQYF
TGTGCCAGCAGTGGGAGCTACGAGCAGTACTTC
>TRBD1|TRBV5-1|TRBJ2-7|NA
CASSLTGTGFSYEQYF
TGCGCCAGCAGCTTAACCGGGACAGGATTCTCCTACGAGCAGTACTTC
>NA|TRBV5-1|TRBJ2-5|NA
CASSASGVQETQYF
TGCGCCAGCAGCGCCTCGGGGGTCCAAGAGACCCAGTACTTC
>TRBD1|TRBV3-1/TRBV3-2|TRBJ1-1|few
CATRGRESTEAFF
TGTGCCACCAGGGGGAGGGAGTCCACTGAAGCTTTCTTT
>NA|TRBV4-1|TRBJ1-1|NA
CASRSGHGLKNTEAFF
TGCGCCAGCAGGTCCGGGCACGGACTTAAGAACACTGAAGCTTTCTTT
>NA|TRBV3-1/TRBV3-2|TRBJ2-7|few
CASSQGKSEQYF
TGTGCCAGCAGCCAAGGTAAATCCGAGCAGTACTTC
>TRBD1|TRBV12-3/TRBV12-4|TRBJ2-4|NA
CASSFRDRNIQYF
TGTGCCAGCAGTTTCAGGGACAGAAACATTCAGTACTTC
>TRBD1|TRBV6-6|TRBJ2-2|few
CASRRQGANTGELFF
TGTGCCAGCAGGCGGCAGGGGGCGAACACCGGGGAGCTGTTTTTT
>NA|TRBV11-2|TRBJ1-2|once
CASSLASGDYGYTF
TGTGCCAGCAGCTTAGCTTCGGGAGACTATGGCTACACCTTC
>NA|TRBV7-9|TRBJ2-5|NA
CASSLVLGPKETQYF
TGTGCCAGCAGCTTAGTCCTTGGCCCGAAAGAGACCCAGTACTTC
>TRBD1|TRBV14|TRBJ1-2|few
CASSQDDRVGTFYGYTF
TGTGCCAGCAGCCAAGACGACAGGGTAGGGACCTTCTATGGCTACACCTTC
>TRBD1|TRBV3-1/TRBV3-2|TRBJ1-1|NA
CASSQAGGSTEAFF
TGTGCCAGCAGCCAGGCAGGGGGTAGCACTGAAGCTTTCTTT
>TRBD1|TRBV7-8|TRBJ1-1|NA
CASSFRGRDTEAFF
TGTGCCAGCAGCTTCAGGGGGCGGGACACTGAAGCTTTCTTT
>TRBD2|TRBV4-2|TRBJ2-1|NA
CASSQLASGGASSYNEQFF
TGTGCCAGCAGCCAATTGGCTAGCGGGGGGGCGAGCTCCTACAATGAGCAGTTCTTC
>TRBD1|TRBV11-2|TRBJ1-4|NA
CASSSTGATNEKLFF
TGTGCCAGCAGTTCGACAGGGGCAACTAATGAAAAACTGTTTTTT
>TRBD1|TRBV3-1/TRBV3-2|TRBJ2-1|NA
CASSQEGQGRNEQFF
TGTGCCAGCAGCCAAGAGGGACAGGGGCGCAATGAGCAGTTCTTC
>NA|TRBV7-3|TRBJ2-3|NA
CASSVNSPPDTQYF
TGTGCCAGCAGCGTCAACTCGCCCCCGGATACGCAGTATTTT
>NA|TRBV6-5|TRBJ2-7|NA
CATQTTVLEQYF
TGTGCCACTCAGACGACAGTTTTAGAGCAGTACTTC
>NA|TRBV19|TRBJ2-6|NA
CASSDRSGANVLTF
TGTGCCAGTAGTGACAGGTCTGGGGCCAACGTCCTGACTTTC
>TRBD1|TRBV9|TRBJ1-3|NA
CASSGGTASGNTIYF
TGTGCCAGCAGCGGCGGGACAGCCTCTGGAAACACCATATATTTT
>NA|TRBV9|TRBJ2-5|NA
CASSVDGGALMETQYF
TGTGCCAGCAGCGTAGATGGGGGGGCCCTCATGGAGACCCAGTACTTC
>NA|TRBV19|TRBJ2-1|once
CASSVTGGLRFF
TGTGCCAGTAGTGTGACAGGTGGGTTGAGGTTCTTC
>TRBD1|TRBV19|TRBJ1-2|NA
CASTGTGLHPGTF
TGTGCCAGTACGGGGACAGGGCTTCATCCTGGGACCTTC
>TRBD1|TRBV3-1/TRBV3-2|TRBJ2-5|NA
CASSPTGAVGETQYF
TGTGCCAGCAGCCCTACAGGGGCGGTGGGGGAGACCCAGTACTTC
>NA|TRBV18|TRBJ1-2|NA
CASSPTGDPNYGYTF
TGTGCCAGCTCACCAACAGGCGACCCTAACTATGGCTACACCTTC